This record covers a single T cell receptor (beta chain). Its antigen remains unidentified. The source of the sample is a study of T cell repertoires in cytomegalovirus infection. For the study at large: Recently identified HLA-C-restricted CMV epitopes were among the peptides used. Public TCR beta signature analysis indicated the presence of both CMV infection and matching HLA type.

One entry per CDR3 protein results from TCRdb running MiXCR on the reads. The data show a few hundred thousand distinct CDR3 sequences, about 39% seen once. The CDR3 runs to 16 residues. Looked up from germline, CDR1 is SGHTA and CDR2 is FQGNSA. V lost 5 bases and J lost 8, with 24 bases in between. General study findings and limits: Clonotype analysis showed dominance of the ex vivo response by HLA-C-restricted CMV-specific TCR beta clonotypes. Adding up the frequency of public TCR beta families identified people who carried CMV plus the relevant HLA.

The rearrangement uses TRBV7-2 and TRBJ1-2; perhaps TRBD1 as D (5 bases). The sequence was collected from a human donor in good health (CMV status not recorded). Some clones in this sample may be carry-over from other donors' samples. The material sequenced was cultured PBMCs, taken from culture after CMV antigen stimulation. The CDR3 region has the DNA TGTGCCAGCAGCCGCCGAGTACTTGACAGAGAGAACGGCTACACCTTC. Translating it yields CASSRRVLDRENGYTF.